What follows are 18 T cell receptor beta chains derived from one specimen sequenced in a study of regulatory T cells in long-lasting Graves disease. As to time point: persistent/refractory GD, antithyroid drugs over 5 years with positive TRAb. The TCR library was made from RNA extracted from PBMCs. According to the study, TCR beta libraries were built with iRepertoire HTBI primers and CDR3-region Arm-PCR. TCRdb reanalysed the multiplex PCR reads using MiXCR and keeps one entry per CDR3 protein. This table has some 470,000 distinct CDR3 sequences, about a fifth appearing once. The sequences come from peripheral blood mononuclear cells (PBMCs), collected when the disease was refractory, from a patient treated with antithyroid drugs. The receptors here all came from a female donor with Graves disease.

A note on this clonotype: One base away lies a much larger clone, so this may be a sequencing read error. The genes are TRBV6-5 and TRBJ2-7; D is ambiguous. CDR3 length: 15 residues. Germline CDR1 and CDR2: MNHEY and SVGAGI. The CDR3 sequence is CASGYQASNPYEQYF. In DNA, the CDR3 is TGTGCCAGCGGTTACCAGGCTTCGAACCCCTACGAGCAGTACTTC.

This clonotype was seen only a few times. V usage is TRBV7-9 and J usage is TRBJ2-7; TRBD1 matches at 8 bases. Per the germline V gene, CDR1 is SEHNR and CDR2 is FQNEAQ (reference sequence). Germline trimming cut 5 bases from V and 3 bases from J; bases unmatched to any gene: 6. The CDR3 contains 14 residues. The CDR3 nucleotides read TGTGCCAGCAGCAGGGGGACAGGCTACTACGAGCAGTACTTC. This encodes CASSRGTGYYEQYF.

As DNA, the CDR3 is TGTGCCAGCAGTTTAAGACAGGGCCTCGGCTACACCTTC. Its protein product is CASSLRQGLGYTF. The rearrangement links TRBV6-2 or TRBV6-3 to TRBJ1-2, with TRBD1 matching over 7 bases. Germline values: CDR1 MNHEY, CDR2 SVGEGT. Germline trimming cut 4 bases from V and 8 bases from J; bases unmatched to any gene: 7. The CDR3 covers 13 residues.

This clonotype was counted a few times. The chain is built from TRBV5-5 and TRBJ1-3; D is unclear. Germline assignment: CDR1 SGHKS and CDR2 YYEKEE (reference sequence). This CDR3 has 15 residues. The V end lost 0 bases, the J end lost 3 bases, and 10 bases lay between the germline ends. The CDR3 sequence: CASSLGSGVGNTIYF. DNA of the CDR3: TGTGCCAGCAGCTTGGGATCGGGCGTTGGAAACACCATATATTTT.

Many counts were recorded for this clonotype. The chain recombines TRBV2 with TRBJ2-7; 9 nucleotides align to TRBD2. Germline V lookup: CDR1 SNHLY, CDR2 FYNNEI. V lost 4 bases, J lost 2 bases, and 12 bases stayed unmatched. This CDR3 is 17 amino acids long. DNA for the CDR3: TGTGCCAGCAGTGCCCGGAGCGGGGGGCCCATCCCCTACGAGCAGTACTTC. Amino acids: CASSARSGGPIPYEQYF. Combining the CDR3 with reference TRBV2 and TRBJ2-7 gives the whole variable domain EPEVTQTPSHQVTQMGQEVILRCVPISNHLYFYWYRQILGQKVEFLVSFYNNEISEKSEIFDDQFSVERPDGSNFTLKIRSTKLEDSAMYFCASSARSGGPIPYEQYFGPGTRLTVT.

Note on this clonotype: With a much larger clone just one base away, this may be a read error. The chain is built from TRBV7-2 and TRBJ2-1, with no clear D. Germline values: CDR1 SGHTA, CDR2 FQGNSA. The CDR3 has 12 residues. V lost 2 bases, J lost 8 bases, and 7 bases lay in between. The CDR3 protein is CASSLQNDEQFF. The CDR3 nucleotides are TGTGCCAGCAGCTTACAGAACGATGAGCAGTTCTTC.

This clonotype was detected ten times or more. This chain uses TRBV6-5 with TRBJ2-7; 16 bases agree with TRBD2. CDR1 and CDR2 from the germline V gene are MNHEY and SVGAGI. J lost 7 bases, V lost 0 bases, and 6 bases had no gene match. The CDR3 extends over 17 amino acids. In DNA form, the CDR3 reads TGTGCCAGCAGTTACTCGGGACTAGCGGGAGGGCCGCGTGAGCAGTACTTC. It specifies CASSYSGLAGGPREQYF.

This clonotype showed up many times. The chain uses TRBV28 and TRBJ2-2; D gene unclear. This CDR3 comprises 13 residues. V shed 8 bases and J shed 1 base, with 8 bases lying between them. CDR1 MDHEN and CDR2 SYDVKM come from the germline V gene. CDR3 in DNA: TGTGCCAGCTTGCTCAGGAACACCGGGGAGCTGTTTTTT. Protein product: CASLLRNTGELFF. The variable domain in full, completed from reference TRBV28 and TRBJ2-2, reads DVKVTQSSRYLVKRTGEKVFLECVQDMDHENMFWYRQDPGLGLRLIYFSYDVKMKEKGDIPEGYSVSREKKERFSLILESASTNQTSMYLCASLLRNTGELFFGEGSRLTVL.

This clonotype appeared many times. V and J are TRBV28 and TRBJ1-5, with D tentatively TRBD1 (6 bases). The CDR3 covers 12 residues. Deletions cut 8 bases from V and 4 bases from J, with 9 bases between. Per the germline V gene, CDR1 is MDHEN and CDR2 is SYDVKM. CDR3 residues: CASQGSNQPQHF. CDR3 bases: TGTGCCAGCCAGGGGTCAAATCAGCCCCAGCATTTT.

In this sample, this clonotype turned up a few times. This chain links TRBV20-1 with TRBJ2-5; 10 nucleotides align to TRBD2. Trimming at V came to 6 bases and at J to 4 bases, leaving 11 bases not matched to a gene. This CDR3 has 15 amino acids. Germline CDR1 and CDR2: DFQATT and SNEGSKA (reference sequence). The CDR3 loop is CSALTLAGWGETQYF. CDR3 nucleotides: TGCAGTGCCCTTACACTAGCGGGGTGGGGAGAGACCCAGTACTTC.

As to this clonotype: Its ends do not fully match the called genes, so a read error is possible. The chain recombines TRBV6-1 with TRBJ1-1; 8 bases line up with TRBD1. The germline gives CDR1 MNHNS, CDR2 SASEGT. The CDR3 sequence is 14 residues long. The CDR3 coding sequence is TGTGCCAGCACTCTCAGGGGGCGGGAGACTGGAGCTTTCTTT. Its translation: CASTLRGRETGAFF.

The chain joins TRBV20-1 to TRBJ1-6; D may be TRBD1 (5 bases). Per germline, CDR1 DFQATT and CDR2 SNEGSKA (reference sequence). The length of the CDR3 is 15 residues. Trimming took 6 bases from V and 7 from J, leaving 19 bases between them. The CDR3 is CSAKKPGTKNSPLHF. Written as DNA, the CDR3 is TGCAGTGCGAAAAAGCCCGGGACTAAGAATTCACCCCTCCACTTT.

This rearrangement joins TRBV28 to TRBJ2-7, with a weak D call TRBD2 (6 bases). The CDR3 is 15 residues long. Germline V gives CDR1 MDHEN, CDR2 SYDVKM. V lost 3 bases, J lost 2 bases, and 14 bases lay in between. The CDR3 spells CASSFPPGSTYEQYF. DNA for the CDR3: TGTGCCAGCAGTTTTCCTCCCGGGAGTACCTACGAGCAGTACTTC.

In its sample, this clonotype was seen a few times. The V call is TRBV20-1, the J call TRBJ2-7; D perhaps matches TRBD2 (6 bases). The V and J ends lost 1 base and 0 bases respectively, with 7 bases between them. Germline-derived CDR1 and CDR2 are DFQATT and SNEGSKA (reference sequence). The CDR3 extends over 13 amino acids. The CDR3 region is CSARVGGSYEQYF. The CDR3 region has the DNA TGCAGTGCTAGAGTGGGGGGCTCCTACGAGCAGTACTTC.

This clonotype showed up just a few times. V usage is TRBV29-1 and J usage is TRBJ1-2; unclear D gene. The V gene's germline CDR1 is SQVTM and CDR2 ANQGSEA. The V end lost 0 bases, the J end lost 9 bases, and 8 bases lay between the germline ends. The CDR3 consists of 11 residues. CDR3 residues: CSVEDVGSYTF. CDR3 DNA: TGCAGCGTTGAAGATGTCGGGAGCTACACCTTC. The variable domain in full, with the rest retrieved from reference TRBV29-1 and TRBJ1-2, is SAVISQKPSRDICQRGTSLTIQCQVDSQVTMMFWYRQQPGQSLTLIATANQGSEATYESGFVIDKFPISRPNLTFSTLTVSNMSPEDSSIYLCSVEDVGSYTFGSGTRLTVV.

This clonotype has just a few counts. The CDR3: CASSFGGSAYEQYF. The CDR3 DNA is TGCGCCAGCAGCTTCGGGGGGAGCGCCTACGAGCAGTACTTC. This chain uses TRBV5-1 with TRBJ2-7; the match to TRBD2 covers 7 bases. This CDR3 has 14 residues. The ends lost 2 bases at V and 2 bases at J; junction bases unmatched: 4. Germline values: CDR1 SGHRS, CDR2 YFSETQ.

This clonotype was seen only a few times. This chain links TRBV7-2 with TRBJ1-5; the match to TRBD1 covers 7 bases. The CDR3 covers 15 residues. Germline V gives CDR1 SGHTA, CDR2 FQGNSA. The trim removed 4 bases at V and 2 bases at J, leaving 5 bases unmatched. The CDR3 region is CASSSQGLGNQPQHF. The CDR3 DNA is TGTGCCAGCAGCTCACAGGGGTTGGGCAATCAGCCCCAGCATTTT.

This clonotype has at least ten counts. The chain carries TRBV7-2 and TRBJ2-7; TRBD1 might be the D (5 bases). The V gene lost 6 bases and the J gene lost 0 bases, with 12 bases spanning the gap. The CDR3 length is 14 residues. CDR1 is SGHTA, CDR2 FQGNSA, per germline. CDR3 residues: CASSPAGHSYEQYF. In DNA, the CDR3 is TGTGCCAGCAGTCCTGCAGGGCACTCCTACGAGCAGTACTTC.